Shown below are 17 T cell receptor beta chains from a single sample sequenced in a study of T cell responses to AZD1222 COVID-19 vaccine. Some clones are missing from TCRdb's copy, which holds only in-frame ones; the method was immunoSEQ multiplex PCR. The sample contains 160,000 or so clones, less than 90% of which appear only once. Sequencing used peripheral blood, obtained on day 0 of AZD1222 vaccination. All receptors derive from an adult in good health.

The rearrangement links TRBV6-1 to TRBJ1-1; D unclear. Deletions cut 2 bases from V and 4 bases from J, with 5 bases between. Germline CDR1 MNHNS, CDR2 SASEGT. CDR3 length: 12 residues. CDR3 DNA sequence: TGTGCCAGCAGTGAATGGGGCACTGAAGCTTTCTTT. The encoded protein is CASSEWGTEAFF.

The V and J genes are TRBV6-5 and TRBJ1-5; D is perhaps TRBD1 (5 bases). With 6 bases removed from V and 0 bases from J, the gap between germline ends came to 12 bases. Germline assignment: CDR1 MNHEY and CDR2 SVGAGI. This CDR3 has 15 residues. The CDR3 loop is CASSPTVYSNQPQHF. The CDR3 DNA sequence: TGTGCCAGCAGCCCGACAGTTTATAGCAATCAGCCCCAGCATTTT.

This clone was seen just once. The chain uses TRBV5-4 and TRBJ1-2; 9 bases map to TRBD1. The junction had 7 bases not matched to a gene; V was cut back by 5 bases and J by 8 bases. Per the germline V gene, CDR1 is SGHNT and CDR2 is YYREEE (reference sequence). CDR3 size: 13 residues. CDR3 residues: CASRSQGAPGYTF. In DNA form, the CDR3 reads TGTGCCAGCAGGTCACAGGGGGCGCCCGGCTACACCTTC.

This chain connects TRBV7-2 to TRBJ2-2, with D maybe TRBD1 (6 bases). Germline V gene data show CDR1 as SGHTA and CDR2 as FQGNSA. V dropped 1 base and J dropped 6 bases, with 6 bases sitting between them. The CDR3 contains 13 residues. CDR3 amino acids: CASSLEGAGELFF. In DNA form, the CDR3 reads TGTGCCAGCAGCTTAGAGGGGGCCGGGGAGCTGTTTTTT.

This clone has a single count. V and J are TRBV12-5 and TRBJ1-5; D is possibly TRBD1 (5 bases). The V gene lost 4 bases and the J gene lost 0 bases, with 16 bases spanning the gap. Germline V lookup: CDR1 LGHNT, CDR2 FRNRAP. CDR3 length equals 17 residues. Written as DNA, the CDR3 is TGTGCTAGTGGTTCAAAAGACAGATCTGATAGCAATCAGCCCCAGCATTTT. Amino acids: CASGSKDRSDSNQPQHF.

CDR3 nucleotides: TGCGCCAGCAGCCAAGGGTCCTCCGGGACTAGCGGGAGTAAGCAGTACTTC. This translates into CASSQGSSGTSGSKQYF. The chain uses TRBV4-3 and TRBJ2-7; 14 bases line up with TRBD2. The CDR3 totals 17 residues. V shed 1 base, J shed 8 bases, and the junction held 10 bases outside the gene matches. CDR1 is LGHNA and CDR2 is YSLEER in the germline V gene.

CDR3 protein: CASSYLGATGNTIYF. The CDR3 nucleotides are TGTGCCAGCAGTTACTTGGGGGCTACGGGAAACACCATATATTTT. The chain is built from TRBV6-2 or TRBV6-3 and TRBJ1-3; tentatively, D is TRBD1 (6 bases). Germline V gene lookup returns CDR1 MNHEY and CDR2 SVGEGT. V lost 1 base and J lost 4, with 11 bases in between. The CDR3 length is 15 residues.

This clone was detected only once. The chain links TRBV5-5 to TRBJ1-1; D is undetermined. Germline V CDR1 and CDR2: SGHKS, YYEKEE (reference sequence). This CDR3 is built from 15 residues. The V gene lost 4 bases and the J gene lost 3 bases, with 16 bases spanning the gap. DNA of the CDR3: TGTGCCAGCAGCCTCACACCCCAAGGAGACACTGAAGCTTTCTTT. Its protein product is CASSLTPQGDTEAFF.

The CDR3, as DNA: TGTGCCAGCAGTTTCTTAATTGGGGGATCCACTGAAGCTTTCTTT. It specifies CASSFLIGGSTEAFF. The V and J genes are TRBV28 and TRBJ1-1; tentatively, D is TRBD1 (5 bases). The CDR3 has 15 residues. Looked up from germline, CDR1 is MDHEN and CDR2 is SYDVKM. Deletions cut 3 bases from V and 4 bases from J, with 15 bases between. The whole variable domain, filled in from reference TRBV28 and TRBJ1-1, reads DVKVTQSSRYLVKRTGEKVFLECVQDMDHENMFWYRQDPGLGLRLIYFSYDVKMKEKGDIPEGYSVSREKKERFSLILESASTNQTSMYLCASSFLIGGSTEAFFGQGTRLTVV.

The chain uses TRBV2 and TRBJ1-5, with a tentative D call TRBD1 (5 bases). V lost 6 bases and J lost 2, with 17 bases in between. CDR1 is SNHLY, CDR2 FYNNEI, per germline. This CDR3 is 16 amino acids long. This chain's CDR3 is CASSGGGGGGNQPQHF. For the CDR3, the DNA is TGTGCCAGCAGCGGAGGAGGTGGAGGGGGCAATCAGCCCCAGCATTTT.

The chain links TRBV25-1 to TRBJ2-1, with TRBD1 as a possible D gene (5 bases). V lost 8 bases and J lost 5, with 13 bases in between. Germline CDR1 and CDR2: MGHDK and SYGVNS. This CDR3 has 13 amino acids. CDR3 in DNA: TGTGCCAGCCTCCAAGGGGCCAACAATGAGCAGTTCTTC. Amino acid sequence: CASLQGANNEQFF.

Written as DNA, the CDR3 is TGTGCCAGCAGCTTAGGGCGAGGTCGGCGGAACACCGGGGAGCTGTTTTTT. It specifies CASSLGRGRRNTGELFF. The chain links TRBV7-3 to TRBJ2-2, with D hard to call. Germline assignment: CDR1 SGHTA and CDR2 FQGTGA. CDR3 length: 17 residues. V lost 2 bases and J lost 1, with 14 bases in between.

This clone has a single count. The gene calls are TRBV23-1 and TRBJ2-5, with 8 bases identical to TRBD1. TRBV23-1 belongs to the ORF category, with a function that is uncertain. The V and J ends lost 5 bases and 4 bases, in that order; junction bases with no gene match: 18. This CDR3 spans 18 amino acids. CDR3 sequence reads: CASSSSESRQGSVETQYF. CDR3 coding DNA: TGCGCCAGCAGTTCCTCCGAGAGTAGACAGGGGTCTGTAGAGACCCAGTACTTC.

The chain is built from TRBV5-1 and TRBJ1-1, with D uncertain. The V and J ends lost 3 bases and 2 bases respectively, with 11 bases between them. The CDR3 is 14 residues long. From germline, CDR1 is SGHRS and CDR2 YFSETQ. The DNA for the CDR3 is TGCGCCAGCAGCTCGCCGCAGGTAAACACTGAAGCTTTCTTT. The encoded protein is CASSSPQVNTEAFF.

This clone has only a few counts. The rearrangement joins TRBV18 to TRBJ1-1; 9 positions agree with TRBD1. With V trimmed by 2 bases and J by 1 base, 8 bases remained unmatched. Germline-derived CDR1 and CDR2 are KGHSH and LQKENI. The CDR3 consists of 17 residues. The CDR3 region has the DNA TGTGCCAGCTCACCAAGGGGGACAGGGTTTGGGAACACTGAAGCTTTCTTT. Protein product: CASSPRGTGFGNTEAFF.

Here the CDR3 DNA reads TGTGCCAGCAGCTTAGGGACCCCAGTCAGCAGCTCCTACGAGCAGTACTTC. This sequence encodes CASSLGTPVSSSYEQYF. The rearrangement joins TRBV7-6 to TRBJ2-7, with D unclear. V was pared by 1 base and J by 0 bases, with 16 bases between. CDR1 SGHVS and CDR2 FNYEAQ come from the germline V gene. The CDR3 has 17 residues.

CDR3 sequence: CASSSQPFFRGGEQYV. Written as DNA, the CDR3 is TGTGCCAGCAGTTCCCAGCCCTTTTTCAGGGGAGGCGAGCAGTACGTC. J is TRBJ2-7 and V is TRBV6-2 or TRBV6-3, with D perhaps TRBD1 or TRBD2 (6 bases each). Germline V gives CDR1 MNHEY, CDR2 SVGEGT. The CDR3 runs to 16 residues. The V end lost 4 bases, the J end lost 6 bases, and 22 bases lay between the germline ends.